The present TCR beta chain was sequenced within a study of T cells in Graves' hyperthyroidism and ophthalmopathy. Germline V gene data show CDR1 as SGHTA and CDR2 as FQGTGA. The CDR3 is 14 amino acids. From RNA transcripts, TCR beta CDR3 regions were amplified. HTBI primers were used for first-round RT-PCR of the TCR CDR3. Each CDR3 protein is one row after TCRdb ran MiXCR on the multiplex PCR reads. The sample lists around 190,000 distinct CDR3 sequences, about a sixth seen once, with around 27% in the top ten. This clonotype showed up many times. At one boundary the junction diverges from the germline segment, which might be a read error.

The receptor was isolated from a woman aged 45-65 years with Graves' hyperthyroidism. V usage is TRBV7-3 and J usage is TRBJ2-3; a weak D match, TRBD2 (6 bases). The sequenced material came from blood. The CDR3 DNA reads TGCGCCAGCAGCTTGGGGACTAGCACAGATACGCAGTATTTT. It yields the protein CASSLGTSTDTQYF.